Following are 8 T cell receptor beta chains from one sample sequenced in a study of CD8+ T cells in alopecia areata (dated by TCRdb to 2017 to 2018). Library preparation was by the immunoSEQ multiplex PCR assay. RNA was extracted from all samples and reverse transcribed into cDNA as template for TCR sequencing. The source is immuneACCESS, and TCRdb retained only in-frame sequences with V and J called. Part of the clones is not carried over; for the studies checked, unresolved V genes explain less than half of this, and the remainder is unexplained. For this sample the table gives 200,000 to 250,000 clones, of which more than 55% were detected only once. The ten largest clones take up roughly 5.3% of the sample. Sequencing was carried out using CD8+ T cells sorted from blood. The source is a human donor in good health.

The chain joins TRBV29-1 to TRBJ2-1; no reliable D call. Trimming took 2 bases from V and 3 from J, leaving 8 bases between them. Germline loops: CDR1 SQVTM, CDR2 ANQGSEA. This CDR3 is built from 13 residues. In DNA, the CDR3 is TGCAGCGTTGAACTTCCCGACTACAATGAGCAGTTCTTC. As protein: CSVELPDYNEQFF.

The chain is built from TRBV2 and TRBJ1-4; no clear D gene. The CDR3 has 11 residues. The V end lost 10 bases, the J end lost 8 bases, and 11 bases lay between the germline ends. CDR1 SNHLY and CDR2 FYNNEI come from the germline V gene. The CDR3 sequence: CAIPVAEKLFF. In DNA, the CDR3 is TGTGCCATCCCGGTGGCGGAAAAACTGTTTTTT.

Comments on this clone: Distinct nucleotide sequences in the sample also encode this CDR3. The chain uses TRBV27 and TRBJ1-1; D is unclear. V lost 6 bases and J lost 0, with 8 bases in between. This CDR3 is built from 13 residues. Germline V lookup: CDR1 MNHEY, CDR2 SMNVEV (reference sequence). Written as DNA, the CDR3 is TGTGCCAGCAGCCGGACCGTGAACACTGAAGCTTTCTTT. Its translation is CASSRTVNTEAFF.

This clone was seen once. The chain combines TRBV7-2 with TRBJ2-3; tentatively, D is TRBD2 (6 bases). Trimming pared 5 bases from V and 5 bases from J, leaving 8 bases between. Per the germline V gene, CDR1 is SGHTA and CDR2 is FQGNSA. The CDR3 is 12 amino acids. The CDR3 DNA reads TGTGCCAGCAGCCACGGGAGAGATACGCAGTATTTT. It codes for CASSHGRDTQYF. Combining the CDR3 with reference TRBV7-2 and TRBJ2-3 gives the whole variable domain GAGVSQSPSNKVTEKGKDVELRCDPISGHTALYWYRQSLGQGLEFLIYFQGNSAPDKSGLPSDRFSAERTGGSVSTLTIQRTQQEDSAVYLCASSHGRDTQYFGPGTRLTVL.

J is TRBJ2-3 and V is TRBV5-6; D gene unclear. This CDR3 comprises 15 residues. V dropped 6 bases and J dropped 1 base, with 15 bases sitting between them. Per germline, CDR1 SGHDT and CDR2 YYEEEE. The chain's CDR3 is CASTKGPGRTDTQYF. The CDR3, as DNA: TGTGCCAGCACTAAAGGCCCAGGACGCACAGATACGCAGTATTTT.

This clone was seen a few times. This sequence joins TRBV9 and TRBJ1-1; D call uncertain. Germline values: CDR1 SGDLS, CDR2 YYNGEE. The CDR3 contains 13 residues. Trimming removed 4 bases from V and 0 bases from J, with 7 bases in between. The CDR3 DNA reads TGTGCCAGCAGCCCCCCAGTGAACACTGAAGCTTTCTTT. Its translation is CASSPPVNTEAFF.

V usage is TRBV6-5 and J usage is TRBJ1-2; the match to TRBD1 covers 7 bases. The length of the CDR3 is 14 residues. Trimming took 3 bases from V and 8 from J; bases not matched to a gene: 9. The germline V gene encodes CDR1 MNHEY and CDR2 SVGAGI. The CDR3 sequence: CASSYEGGAEGYTF. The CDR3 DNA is TGTGCCAGCAGTTATGAAGGGGGCGCGGAGGGCTACACCTTC.

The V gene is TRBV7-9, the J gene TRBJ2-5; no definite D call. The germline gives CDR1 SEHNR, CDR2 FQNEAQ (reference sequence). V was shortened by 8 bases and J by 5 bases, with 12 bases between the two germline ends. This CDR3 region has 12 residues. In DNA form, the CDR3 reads TGTGCCAGCCACCAACAGCCCGAGACCCAGTACTTC. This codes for CASHQQPETQYF.